The 27 T cell receptor beta chains below were found in one sample sequenced in a study of T cell clonotyping in hematopoietic cell transplantation. Generated by immunoSEQ multiplex PCR, the TCRdb table keeps only in-frame clones and is missing some. The sample includes 9,500 to 13,000 clones, 60% to 85% of them seen just once. The starting material was PBMCs, obtained 30 days after allogeneic stem cell transplant. The receptors here all came from a female patient in her 40s who had an allogeneic stem cell transplant from a related donor, so T cells may come from the graft donor. Some clones in this sample may be carry-over from other donors' samples.

This chain links TRBV19 with TRBJ1-2; no clear D. The CDR3 runs to 14 residues. CDR1 LNHDA and CDR2 SQIVND come from the germline V gene (reference sequence). The ends were cut back, 2 bases at V and 4 bases at J, with 11 bases in the middle. CDR3 in amino acids: CASSIQTGLYGYTF. CDR3 sequence (DNA): TGTGCCAGTAGTATACAAACCGGACTCTATGGCTACACCTTC.

The rearrangement uses TRBV12-2 and TRBJ2-3; the DNA was not used to check the table's D call, TRBD2. TRBV12-2 is noted as a pseudogene. The CDR3 contains 14 residues. The CDR3 DNA reads TGTGCAGGGACGGGACTAGCGCGTTTAATGGCGCAGTATTTT. It specifies CAGTGLARLMAQYF.

This rearrangement joins TRBV5-6 to TRBJ1-1, with TRBD1 matching 7 bases. V lost 0 bases and J lost 1; bases outside the gene matches: 0. The CDR3 is made up of 14 amino acids. Germline values: CDR1 SGHDT, CDR2 YYEEEE. The CDR3 region is CASSLDRGNTEAFF. DNA for the CDR3: TGTGCCAGCAGCTTGGACAGGGGGAACACTGAAGCTTTCTTT.

This clone turned up a few times. The CDR3 DNA reads as TGTGCCAGCAGTGAGGCGGGAGGGGACACCGGGGAGCTGTTTTTT. This translates into CASSEAGGDTGELFF. V is TRBV6-4 and J is TRBJ2-2; 9 nucleotides line up with TRBD2. The CDR3 runs 15 residues. Trimming cost V 3 bases and J 3 bases; bases outside gene matches: 2. Germline V CDR1 and CDR2: MRHNA, SNTAGT.

DNA of the CDR3: TGTGCCAGCAGCCCAAGGAGGGGGCGAGCTGAAGCTTTCTTT. The encoded protein is CASSPRRGRAEAFF. The chain joins TRBV7-2 to TRBJ1-1; 7 bases align to TRBD1. V shed 5 bases, J shed 6 bases, and the junction held 9 bases outside the gene matches. This CDR3 has 14 residues. Germline-derived CDR1 and CDR2 are SGHTA and FQGNSA.

V gene TRBV19 combines with J gene TRBJ2-7; TRBD2 matches at 9 bases. Germline V gene lookup returns CDR1 LNHDA and CDR2 SQIVND (reference sequence). CDR3 length: 15 residues. V dropped 3 bases and J dropped 0; count of bases not matched to a gene: 3. The CDR3 DNA is TGTGCCAGTAGTATGGGACTAGCCTCCTCCTACGAGCAGTACTTC. This translates into CASSMGLASSYEQYF.

The rearrangement links TRBV27 to TRBJ2-3; TRBD2 matches 9 bases. Trimming at V came to 6 bases and at J to 1 base, leaving 2 bases not matched to a gene. Germline values: CDR1 MNHEY, CDR2 SMNVEV (reference sequence). This CDR3 is 14 amino acids long. The CDR3 protein is CASSWTSGTDTQYF. The CDR3 bases are TGTGCCAGCAGCTGGACTAGCGGCACAGATACGCAGTATTTT.

J is TRBJ1-2 and V is TRBV5-1; TRBD1 matches 7 bases. Germline trimming cut 4 bases from V and 8 bases from J; bases unmatched to any gene: 8. Germline V lookup: CDR1 SGHRS, CDR2 YFSETQ. The CDR3 spans 13 residues. CDR3 protein: CASSATGVRGYTF. The CDR3 bases are TGCGCCAGCAGCGCTACAGGGGTGCGAGGCTACACCTTC.

In this sample, this clone turned up a few times. CDR3 sequence: CASGEGQPGEQYF. The CDR3 DNA reads TGTGCTAGTGGCGAGGGACAGCCCGGCGAGCAGTACTTC. This sequence joins TRBV12-5 and TRBJ2-7; TRBD1 agrees at 7 bases. Germline CDR1 reads LGHNT; CDR2 reads FRNRAP. CDR3 length equals 13 residues. Trimming at V came to 6 bases and at J to 6 bases, leaving 8 bases not matched to a gene.

The chain recombines TRBV11-3 with TRBJ1-4; no reliable D call. Germline V gene sequence: CDR1 SGHNT, CDR2 YENEEA. Trimming took off 1 base at V and 5 bases at J, with 11 bases between the two ends. This CDR3 has 15 amino acids. The chain's CDR3 is CASSLGDRLNEKLFF. Written as DNA, the CDR3 is TGTGCCAGCAGCTTAGGTGACCGACTGAATGAAAAACTGTTTTTT.

The chain is built from TRBV4-2 and TRBJ2-7; 7 bases align to TRBD1. V gave up 3 bases and J gave up 0 bases; unmatched junction bases: 5. This CDR3 is built from 15 residues. Germline CDR1 LGHNA, CDR2 YNFKEQ. This chain's CDR3 is CASSHARDSSYEQYF. In DNA, the CDR3 is TGTGCCAGCAGCCACGCCCGGGACAGCTCCTACGAGCAGTACTTC.

There are a few counts of this clone. This chain links TRBV6-5 with TRBJ1-5; 9 positions agree with TRBD1. The CDR3 contains 15 residues. The V and J ends lost 7 bases and 2 bases, in that order; junction bases with no gene match: 6. Per germline, CDR1 MNHEY and CDR2 SVGAGI. The CDR3 protein is CASTRRQGGNQPQHF. DNA for the CDR3: TGTGCCAGCACCAGAAGACAGGGGGGCAATCAGCCCCAGCATTTT.

This chain joins TRBV7-9 and TRBJ1-3; D is perhaps TRBD1 (5 bases). The CDR3 has 15 amino acids. V lost 5 bases and J lost 8, with 19 bases in between. Per germline, CDR1 SEHNR and CDR2 FQNEAQ (reference sequence). This CDR3 reads CASSQRQTHRDTIYF. CDR3 sequence (DNA): TGTGCCAGCAGCCAAAGACAGACACATCGGGACACCATATATTTT.

Remarks on this clone: The limits of the CDR3 on the DNA are not certain, so only TCRdb's listed CDR3 is given. V usage is TRBV5-8 and J usage is TRBJ1-1. The CDR3 region is 12 residues in length, termini included. The germline gives CDR1 SGHTS, CDR2 YDEGEE. This chain's CDR3 is CASSWGKGSGFF.

The rearrangement uses TRBV7-9 and TRBJ2-2, with a weak D call TRBD2 (6 bases). Germline CDR1 and CDR2: SEHNR and FQNEAQ (reference sequence). Trimming pared 7 bases from V and 3 bases from J, leaving 18 bases between. The CDR3 extends over 16 amino acids. Here the CDR3 DNA reads TGTGCCAGCACCCCAACAGGTCCGGGGGACACCGGGGAGCTGTTTTTT. Its protein product is CASTPTGPGDTGELFF.

Written as DNA, the CDR3 is TGTGCCAGCATTAACGGGCCGGGGGGGACTGAAGCTTTCTTT. Protein: CASINGPGGTEAFF. The chain links TRBV6-5 to TRBJ1-1; maybe TRBD1 (5 bases). Trimming cost V 7 bases and J 5 bases, with 17 bases left between them. The CDR3 is 14 amino acids. In germline, CDR1 is MNHEY, CDR2 SVGAGI.

The V and J genes are TRBV25-1 and TRBJ1-6; 9 nucleotides match TRBD1. The CDR3 covers 14 residues. V gave up 6 bases and J gave up 9 bases; unmatched junction bases: 6. CDR1 is MGHDK and CDR2 is SYGVNS in the germline V gene. CDR3 residues: CASRGGTGISPLHF. Written as DNA, the CDR3 is TGTGCCAGCAGAGGGGGGACAGGGATTTCACCCCTCCACTTT. Full variable domain (remainder filled in from reference TRBV25-1 and TRBJ1-6): EADIYQTPRYLVIGTGKKITLECSQTMGHDKMYWYQQDPGMELHLIHYSYGVNSTEKGDLSSESTVSRIRTEHFPLTLESARPSHTSQYLCASRGGTGISPLHFGNGTRLTVT.

The chain employs TRBV4-1 and TRBJ2-7; no definite D call. The CDR3 loop spans 15 amino acids. From germline, CDR1 is MGHRA and CDR2 YSYEKL. Between the trimmed V and J ends, which lost 0 bases and 3 bases, there was a span of 12 bases. Written as DNA, the CDR3 is TGCGCCAGCAGCCAAGAGGACGCCGCCGGCTACGAGCAGTACTTC. Translated, it gives CASSQEDAAGYEQYF.

The chain couples TRBV7-9 to TRBJ2-7, with 9 bases fitting TRBD2. Germline V CDR1 and CDR2: SEHNR, FQNEAQ (reference sequence). The junction had 20 bases not matched to a gene; V was cut back by 5 bases and J by 6 bases. CDR3 length: 18 residues. The chain's CDR3 is CASSPKFRIAGAASEQYF. The CDR3 DNA follows: TGTGCCAGCAGCCCTAAATTCCGGATAGCGGGAGCCGCGTCCGAGCAGTACTTC.

This clone was found once. J is TRBJ2-3 and V is TRBV9; D gene unclear. CDR3 length equals 14 residues. V was shortened by 1 base and J by 1 base, with 7 bases between the two germline ends. In germline, CDR1 is SGDLS, CDR2 YYNGEE. The CDR3 bases are TGTGCCAGCAGCGTATCACTGCGCACAGATACGCAGTATTTT. Its protein is CASSVSLRTDTQYF.

This rearrangement joins TRBV4-1 to TRBJ2-1; 7 nucleotides agree with TRBD2. Germline V lookup: CDR1 MGHRA, CDR2 YSYEKL. This CDR3 region has 13 residues. J gave up 10 bases and V 3 bases, and 6 bases lay outside the gene matches. The CDR3 loop is CASSHTAGEEQFF. CDR3 coding DNA: TGCGCCAGCAGCCATACCGCGGGAGAAGAGCAGTTCTTC.

The rearrangement uses TRBV29-1 and TRBJ1-1; TRBD1 matches at 10 bases. The junction had 12 bases not matched to a gene; V was cut back by 4 bases and J by 4 bases. CDR1 and CDR2 from the germline V gene are SQVTM and ANQGSEA. The CDR3 consists of 16 residues. The CDR3 coding sequence is TGCAGCGTTGGCAGTTTGGGACAGGGGACTCCCACTGAAGCTTTCTTT. Residues: CSVGSLGQGTPTEAFF. Full variable domain (rest looked up from reference TRBV29-1 and TRBJ1-1): SAVISQKPSRDICQRGTSLTIQCQVDSQVTMMFWYRQQPGQSLTLIATANQGSEATYESGFVIDKFPISRPNLTFSTLTVSNMSPEDSSIYLCSVGSLGQGTPTEAFFGQGTRLTVV.

The gene calls are TRBV5-5 and TRBJ2-2, with 7 bases that match TRBD2. Germline assignment: CDR1 SGHKS and CDR2 YYEKEE (reference sequence). The CDR3 runs to 16 residues. V gave up 0 bases and J gave up 6 bases; unmatched junction bases: 8. This CDR3 reads CASSLAGGRAAGELFF. For the CDR3, the DNA is TGTGCCAGCAGCTTGGCCGGGGGGAGGGCCGCCGGGGAGCTGTTTTTT.

CDR3 sequence reads: CASSRTTGELFF. The CDR3 region has the DNA TGTGCCAGCAGTCGGACGACCGGGGAGCTGTTTTTT. This sequence joins TRBV6-1 and TRBJ2-2; D remains unclear. Per the germline V gene, CDR1 is MNHNS and CDR2 is SASEGT. Trimming left V 5 bases short and J 5 bases short, with 6 bases between. The CDR3 covers 12 residues.

This clone has only a few counts. The J gene is TRBJ1-2, the V gene TRBV19; no clear D. CDR3 length equals 13 residues. V was shortened by 5 bases and J by 9 bases, with 16 bases between the two germline ends. The germline gives CDR1 LNHDA, CDR2 SQIVND (reference sequence). The CDR3 DNA reads TGTGCCAGTAGTCCTGACGGGGTGGTAAGCTACACCTTC. It specifies CASSPDGVVSYTF.

The V and J genes are TRBV7-9 and TRBJ2-6; no clear D. Germline CDR1 SEHNR, CDR2 FQNEAQ (reference sequence). This CDR3 has 19 amino acids. V shed 3 bases and J shed 0 bases, with 18 bases lying between them. The CDR3 bases are TGTGCCAGCAGCTTCTTGCTTGGGCGGTCCAGCTCTGGGGCCAACGTCCTGACTTTC. Amino acids: CASSFLLGRSSSGANVLTF.

The chain employs TRBV9 and TRBJ2-7, with 9 bases aligning to TRBD1. Per germline, CDR1 SGDLS and CDR2 YYNGEE. There are 16 residues in the CDR3. Germline trimming cut 4 bases from V and 1 base from J; bases unmatched to any gene: 9. The CDR3 spells CASSPDLGTGSYEQYF. Here the CDR3 DNA reads TGTGCCAGCAGCCCCGACTTAGGGACAGGGTCCTACGAGCAGTACTTC.